Below are 6 T cell receptor beta chains sequenced from a single sample in a study of blood T cell repertoires in COVID-19. Produced via immunoSEQ multiplex PCR; TCRdb's table is partial and in-frame only. The table shows around 290,000 clones, with roughly 89% occurring only once. Sequences were obtained from peripheral blood. The origin of the receptors is a man aged 35 to 55 with acute or convalescent COVID-19.

The genes are TRBV5-1 and TRBJ1-5; 8 bases match TRBD1. The CDR3 covers 14 residues. Germline assignment: CDR1 SGHRS and CDR2 YFSETQ. The trim removed 4 bases at V and 0 bases at J, leaving 0 bases unmatched. As DNA, the CDR3 is TGCGCCAGCAGCACAGGGGGTAGCAATCAGCCCCAGCATTTT. This sequence encodes CASSTGGSNQPQHF.

The CDR3 DNA follows: TGTGCCAGCAGCCCCGAGGGCCTATGGGATGGCTACACCTTC. Its translation is CASSPEGLWDGYTF. V usage is TRBV9 and J usage is TRBJ1-2; no clear D. V lost 4 bases to trimming and J lost 6 bases, with 16 bases between them. This CDR3 region has 14 residues. Germline CDR1 SGDLS, CDR2 YYNGEE.

The chain has TRBV5-6 and TRBJ2-7; D might be TRBD1 (5 bases). Trimming took off 0 bases at V and 5 bases at J, with 12 bases between the two ends. The germline V gene has CDR1 SGHDT and CDR2 YYEEEE. The CDR3 totals 14 residues. The CDR3 sequence: CASSLGRTKNEQYF. The CDR3 bases are TGTGCCAGCAGCTTGGGACGGACAAAAAACGAGCAGTACTTC.

The chain couples TRBV10-2 to TRBJ2-1; possibly TRBD1 for D (5 bases). This CDR3 comprises 13 residues. Germline CDR1 reads WSHSY; CDR2 reads SAAADI. V was pared by 3 bases and J by 10 bases, with 13 bases between. The DNA of the CDR3 is TGCGCCAGCAGTGAACACCCGAAGGGGGAGCAGTTCTTC. Encoded protein: CASSEHPKGEQFF.

The CDR3 sequence: CATSDFQKTQPQHF. The CDR3 DNA is TGTGCCACCAGTGATTTTCAAAAGACACAGCCCCAGCATTTT. This sequence joins TRBV24-1 and TRBJ1-5; D is uncertain. Germline CDR1 KGHDR, CDR2 SFDVKD. This CDR3 comprises 14 residues. V was shortened by 1 base and J by 7 bases, with 10 bases between the two germline ends.

This clone was seen once. The V call is TRBV20-1, the J call TRBJ2-3; 8 nucleotides align to TRBD2. There are 15 residues in the CDR3. Germline assignment: CDR1 DFQATT and CDR2 SNEGSKA (reference sequence). V lost 3 bases, J lost 5 bases, and 10 bases stayed unmatched. CDR3 bases: TGCAGTGCTAGTCAGCCGTTGACTAGCGAAGATACGCAGTATTTT. Its translation is CSASQPLTSEDTQYF.